Below, one TCR beta chain is given with its context. This clonotype was observed many times. Its target antigen remains unknown. Base quality data are lacking; no much larger clone is found one base away. The germline V gene gives CDR1 as SQVTM and CDR2 as ANQGSEA. The V end gives up 4 bases and the J end 8 bases, leaving 6 bases in the junction not matched to a gene. The CDR3 numbers 13 residues from cysteine through phenylalanine. The only DNA kept is the CDR3, 39 bases in frame from the first base. The sample's time point label is to be understood as: before trial treatment. The donors came from RACIN, which was a single-arm phase I dose-escalation trial that paired nivolumab and ipilimumab with aspirin, low-dose cyclophosphamide and low-dose radiotherapy. To be eligible, a patient needed to have an advanced solid tumor that was TIL-negative. The entry originates in a study of low-dose radiotherapy and immunotherapy resistance in tumors (dated by TCRdb to the early 2020s). With regard to the full study: Cohort 1 received 0.5 Gy per fraction every 2 weeks, with a prescribed total PTV dose of 6.5 Gy. Eight patients were included in the translational analysis: three from the first dose cohort and the first five from the second dose cohort. Nivolumab and ipilimumab were both given intravenously, with nivolumab at a 240 mg flat dose every two weeks and ipilimumab at 1 mg/kg every six weeks. Trial participants were not randomized into treatment groups. Intravenous cyclophosphamide at 200 mg/m2 was administered every two weeks, one day ahead of each radiation and immunotherapy administration. Patients in Cohort 2 were given 1 Gy per fraction every two weeks, for a total of 13 Gy across 26 weeks. Aspirin 300 mg was taken orally once daily by patients for four cycles, starting on cycle 1 day 1.

First-strand cDNA was synthesized with Superscript III and a set of TRAV- and TRBV-specific primers, covering both TCRalpha and TCRbeta chains. TCRs were amplified for about 18 PCR cycles with Phusion, using a constant-region primer paired with the adapter attached to the V primers. The MessageAmp II aRNA Amplification Kit was used to amplify the isolated mRNA, with in vitro transcription run for approximately 15 hours at 37 degrees C. The Dynabeads mRNA DIRECT Purification Kit was used to isolate the mRNA for TCR sequencing. Indexed Illumina adapters were added in a second Phusion PCR of about 26 cycles, and the PCR products were purified with AMPure XP beads. An Illumina MiniSeq instrument was used to deep-sequence the TCRalpha and TCRbeta libraries. As for the original processing: Custom Perl scripts were used to pool TCR sequences that encoded the same protein, to remove out-of-frame sequences, and to calculate the abundance of each clonotype. The analysis excluded TCR sequences that were supported by just one read. Shannon entropy, Gini index, clonality, richness, and the frequency of TCRs shared between repertoires were included as repertoire metrics. TCRdb trimmed public reads at Q25 via fastp, called clones via MiXCR and kept in-frame beta chains. One record per CDR3 amino acid sequence lists the most common genes and DNA. The V and J calls, along with clone size, are taken from TCRdb and not from the paper's own processing. Within this sample are more than 85,000 distinct CDR3 sequences, with 9.4% of them counted one time only. More than 0.85% of the sample is in the top ten clones.

The sequence came from a male donor with prostate cancer. The chain is assembled from TRBV29-1 and TRBJ2-1, with 9 middle bases fitting TRBD1. The sample consisted of PBMCs, taken before treatment. The DNA is as follows: TGCAGCGTTGGGGACAGGGTATACGATGAGCAGTTCTTC. Translated, it gives CSVGDRVYDEQFF.